The present T cell receptor (beta chain) was sequenced within a study of Ad26.COV2.S vaccination and SARS-CoV-2 variants. Study at large: Trial arm assignment for the donor was COV1001 Ad26.COV2.S. Study-level points and caveats: For non-spike TCRs, breadth in vaccine recipients resembled that in placebo recipients. Relative to placebo recipients, vaccine recipients exhibited elevated spike-specific TCR breadth.

As concerns this clone: Its antigen is currently unknown.

V lost 3 bases and J lost 4, with 10 bases in between. Germline V gene lookup returns CDR1 SGHRS and CDR2 YFSETQ. The length of the CDR3 is 13 residues. Clones were read by immunoSEQ multiplex PCR, and TCRdb kept only the in-frame ones, dropping some. The sample yields about 410,000 clones, roughly nine tenths seen once. Treatment defined: around 19 received Ad26.COV2.S at low or high dose, single or two shots; about 5 received placebo; per-sample allocation not given. After the first vaccine or placebo injection, samples were drawn on day 63. The clonotype originates from a person aged 18 to 59 who received the Ad26.COV2.S COVID-19 vaccine or a placebo. The source was peripheral blood, collected in a trial of Ad26.COV2.S vaccine versus placebo. The chain recombines TRBV5-1 with TRBJ1-2; D not resolved. CDR3 loop: CASSSSVSYGYTF. DNA for the CDR3: TGCGCCAGCAGCTCCAGCGTGTCCTATGGCTACACCTTC.